Following are 18 T cell receptor beta chains from one sample sequenced in a study of cytotoxic CD8 clonotypes in ibrutinib-treated CLL. TCRdb's table, derived via immunoSEQ multiplex PCR, lists solely in-frame clones and lacks some. The sample has 250,000 or so clones, 70% seen once; the top ten hold 15%. The sample here was PBMCs, taken after 24 months of ibrutinib treatment. The receptors shown here come from a human donor with chronic lymphocytic leukemia.

The rearrangement links TRBV30 to TRBJ2-3; 8 bases are a match to TRBD1. The CDR3 is 11 residues long. Looked up from germline, CDR1 is GTSNPN and CDR2 is SVGIG (reference sequence). The V and J ends lost 4 bases and 8 bases, in that order; junction bases with no gene match: 2. CDR3 DNA: TGTGCCTGGAAACAGGGGGGTACGCAGTATTTT. Encoded protein: CAWKQGGTQYF.

The chain employs TRBV7-3 and TRBJ2-1; D call uncertain. The V and J ends lost 4 bases and 9 bases respectively, with 10 bases between them. There are 12 residues in the CDR3. CDR1 SGHTA and CDR2 FQGTGA come from the germline V gene. CDR3 in DNA: TGTGCCAGCAGCTCCCCCCTTGGTGAGCAGTTCTTC. Residues: CASSSPLGEQFF.

V is TRBV5-6 and J is TRBJ1-4; D not certain. Germline V gene sequence: CDR1 SGHDT, CDR2 YYEEEE. Trimming took 10 bases from V and 5 from J, leaving 12 bases between them. The CDR3 loop spans 12 amino acids. The CDR3 region is CASEGSNEKLFF. The DNA for the CDR3 is TGTGCCTCGGAGGGCTCGAATGAAAAACTGTTTTTT.

The chain recombines TRBV11-2 with TRBJ1-4, with 12 bases fitting TRBD1. This CDR3 region has 18 residues. With 2 bases clipped from V and 0 bases from J, the junction kept 4 bases outside the gene matches. CDR1 SGHAT and CDR2 FQNNGV come from the germline V gene. DNA for the CDR3: TGTGCCAGCAGCTTATTCCGGGACAGGGGGCCAACTAATGAAAAACTGTTTTTT. Protein: CASSLFRDRGPTNEKLFF.

This clone was observed a few times. The V and J genes are TRBV28 and TRBJ1-2, with D possibly being TRBD1 (5 bases). The CDR3 totals 12 residues. V shed 8 bases and J shed 8 bases, with 15 bases lying between them. CDR1 is MDHEN and CDR2 is SYDVKM in the germline V gene. The CDR3 is CASVDSGGGYTF. In DNA, the CDR3 is TGTGCCAGCGTAGACAGTGGAGGAGGCTACACCTTC.

This clone was picked up a small number of times. The chain couples TRBV12-5 to TRBJ2-1, with 7 bases fitting TRBD2. The CDR3 spans 13 residues. Germline V lookup: CDR1 LGHNT, CDR2 FRNRAP. Germline trimming cut 2 bases from V and 10 bases from J; bases unmatched to any gene: 5. CDR3 nucleotide sequence: TGTGCTAGTGGTTTGATACTGGGGGGGGAGCAGTTCTTC. Encoded protein: CASGLILGGEQFF.

The rearrangement links TRBV19 to TRBJ1-5; D gene ambiguous. CDR1 and CDR2 (germline): LNHDA, SQIVND (reference sequence). Trimming shortened V by 4 bases and J by 3 bases, and 4 bases separated the two germline ends. The CDR3 has 12 amino acids. In nucleotides, the CDR3 is TGTGCCAGTAGTAAAATCAATCAGCCCCAGCATTTT. This encodes CASSKINQPQHF.

The chain is built from TRBV7-3 and TRBJ1-2; weak D call: TRBD1 (6 bases). Trimming left V 4 bases short and J 6 bases short, with 12 bases between. Per germline, CDR1 SGHTA and CDR2 FQGTGA. The CDR3 extends over 13 amino acids. CDR3 residues: CASSSNQGNGYTF. The CDR3, as DNA: TGTGCCAGCAGCTCCAACCAGGGGAATGGCTACACCTTC.

The chain links TRBV27 to TRBJ1-1; D gene uncertain. CDR3 length equals 12 residues. V was clipped by 5 bases and J by 4 bases, with 8 bases between them. The germline V gene encodes CDR1 MNHEY and CDR2 SMNVEV (reference sequence). CDR3 sequence: CASSRPGTEAFF. The CDR3 nucleotides read TGTGCCAGCAGTCGGCCGGGCACTGAAGCTTTCTTT.

This clone was detected only a few times. The chain has TRBV2 and TRBJ2-7; 7 bases align to TRBD2. The CDR3 sequence is 13 residues long. Germline trimming cut 8 bases from V and 5 bases from J; bases unmatched to any gene: 9. The V gene's germline CDR1 is SNHLY and CDR2 FYNNEI. The CDR3 DNA reads as TGTGCCAGCCCCTCGGGCGGGAGAAACGAGCAGTACTTC. As protein: CASPSGGRNEQYF.

In regard to this clone: A junction boundary mismatches the germline segment, possibly from a read error. The rearrangement joins TRBV4-3 to TRBJ2-6, with 8 bases fitting TRBD1. The CDR3 sequence is 13 residues long. Germline V gene sequence: CDR1 LGHNA, CDR2 YSLEER. CDR3 sequence: CASSYTGGNVLTF. The CDR3 bases are TGCGCCAGCTCCTATACAGGGGGCAACGTCCTGACTTTC.

This clone appeared a few times. This chain connects TRBV9 to TRBJ2-7; the D gene is possibly TRBD2 (6 bases). The V gene's germline CDR1 is SGDLS and CDR2 YYNGEE. This CDR3 comprises 14 residues. Between the trimmed V and J ends, which lost 3 bases and 3 bases, there was a span of 13 bases. The chain's CDR3 is CASSGERGNYEQYF. The CDR3 region has the DNA TGTGCCAGCAGCGGCGAACGGGGGAACTACGAGCAGTACTTC.

V usage is TRBV12-5 and J usage is TRBJ2-1; D unresolved. The CDR3 consists of 14 residues. Trimming removed 3 bases at V and 6 bases at J, with 12 bases between. The germline V gene encodes CDR1 LGHNT and CDR2 FRNRAP. CDR3 in amino acids: CASGFGHLANEQFF. CDR3 DNA: TGTGCTAGTGGTTTCGGTCACCTTGCCAATGAGCAGTTCTTC.

This clone has only one observation. The chain has TRBV6-6 and TRBJ2-1; TRBD2 might be the D (5 bases). This CDR3 region has 13 residues. Trimming left V 2 bases short and J 7 bases short, with 9 bases between. Looked up from germline, CDR1 is MNHNY and CDR2 is SVGAGI (reference sequence). This chain's CDR3 is CASSYGAANEQFF. CDR3 DNA sequence: TGTGCCAGCAGTTACGGAGCGGCTAATGAGCAGTTCTTC.

V usage is TRBV29-1 and J usage is TRBJ2-1, with 10 positions matching TRBD2. This CDR3 is 14 amino acids long. The germline V gene has CDR1 SQVTM and CDR2 ANQGSEA. The V gene end was trimmed by 4 bases and the J gene end by 7 bases; junction bases not matched to a gene: 7. The CDR3 sequence: CSVGSSGSRNEQFF. The DNA of the CDR3 is TGCAGCGTTGGGTCTAGCGGGAGCCGTAATGAGCAGTTCTTC.

This chain links TRBV30 with TRBJ1-1; no definite D call. The germline V gene encodes CDR1 GTSNPN and CDR2 SVGIG (reference sequence). Between the trimmed V and J ends, which lost 0 bases and 1 base, there was a span of 9 bases. The CDR3 loop spans 14 amino acids. CDR3 nucleotide sequence: TGTGCCTGGAGTGTTCGAGTTACGAACACTGAAGCTTTCTTT. Encoded protein: CAWSVRVTNTEAFF.

This clone was found once. CDR3 residues: CASSGWDSSTDTQYF. The CDR3 nucleotides are TGTGCCAGCAGCGGGTGGGACTCATCCACAGATACGCAGTATTTT. The chain employs TRBV9 and TRBJ2-3, with D possibly being TRBD2 (6 bases). Deletions cut 3 bases from V and 2 bases from J, with 13 bases between. Germline lookup yields CDR1 SGDLS and CDR2 YYNGEE. The CDR3 runs to 15 residues.

This clone has more than one count but fewer than ten. J is TRBJ2-7 and V is TRBV11-3; 11 bases line up with TRBD1. Trimming took 5 bases from V and 5 from J; bases not matched to a gene: 8. The germline CDR1 and CDR2 sequences are SGHNT and YENEEA. This CDR3 region has 15 residues. CDR3 sequence reads: CASSPGWTGGDEQYF. CDR3 nucleotide sequence: TGTGCCAGCAGCCCGGGGTGGACAGGGGGCGACGAGCAGTACTTC.